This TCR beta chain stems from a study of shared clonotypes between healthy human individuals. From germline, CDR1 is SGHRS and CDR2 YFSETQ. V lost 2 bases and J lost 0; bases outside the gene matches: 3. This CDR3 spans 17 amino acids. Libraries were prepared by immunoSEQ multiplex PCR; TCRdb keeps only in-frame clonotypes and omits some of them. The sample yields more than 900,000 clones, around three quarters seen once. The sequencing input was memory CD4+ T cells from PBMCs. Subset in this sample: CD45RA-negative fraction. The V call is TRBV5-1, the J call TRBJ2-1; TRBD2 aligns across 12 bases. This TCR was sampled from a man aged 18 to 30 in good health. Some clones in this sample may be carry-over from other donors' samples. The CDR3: CASSFGLAGSSYNEQFF. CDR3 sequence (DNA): TGCGCCAGCAGCTTCGGACTAGCGGGGAGCTCCTACAATGAGCAGTTCTTC.